The 26 T cell receptor beta chains below come from one sample, sequenced in a study of T-cell memory formation after mild COVID-19. TCRdb processed the 5' RACE reads anew with MiXCR; each CDR3 protein has one entry. The sample consists of over 60,000 distinct CDR3 sequences, over 15% of them appearing once. The sequenced sample consisted of PBMCs or a T cell subset sorted from them (not recorded which). The source of these receptors is an adult woman who had mild COVID-19 (a few samples of this study predate the infection). Cell type and time point are not known.

The chain recombines TRBV4-3 with TRBJ2-7; D is tentatively TRBD1 or TRBD2 (5 bases each). The V end lost 0 bases, the J end lost 7 bases, and 16 bases lay between the germline ends. There are 15 residues in the CDR3. CDR1 is LGHNA and CDR2 is YSLEER in the germline V gene. CDR3 region: CASSQDLRAEGEQYF. The CDR3 nucleotides are TGCGCCAGCAGCCAAGATCTTAGAGCCGAGGGGGAGCAGTACTTC.

The chain carries TRBV27 and TRBJ2-1; unclear D gene. The CDR3 covers 10 residues. V was pared by 4 bases and J by 10 bases, with 5 bases between. Germline CDR1 reads MNHEY; CDR2 reads SMNVEV (reference sequence). The CDR3 spells CASSYPEQFF. The CDR3 nucleotides read TGTGCCAGCAGTTACCCAGAGCAGTTCTTC.

V gene TRBV4-1 combines with J gene TRBJ2-6; D unclear. V shed 0 bases and J shed 0 bases, with 9 bases lying between them. Germline assignment: CDR1 MGHRA and CDR2 YSYEKL. The CDR3 is 17 residues long. CDR3 protein: CASSQDLTNSGANVLTF. CDR3 in DNA: TGCGCCAGCAGCCAAGATCTGACCAACTCTGGGGCCAACGTCCTGACTTTC.

The chain uses TRBV7-8 and TRBJ2-1; 15 bases match TRBD2. The germline CDR1 and CDR2 sequences are SGHVS and FQNEAQ. This CDR3 has 19 amino acids. J gave up 0 bases and V 5 bases, and 8 bases lay outside the gene matches. The CDR3 sequence: CASSASGTSGRSSYNEQFF. The CDR3 DNA is TGTGCCAGCAGCGCCTCCGGGACTAGCGGGAGGAGCTCCTACAATGAGCAGTTCTTC.

The table lists this clonotype with a few counts. The J gene is TRBJ2-1, the V gene TRBV4-1; 11 nucleotides agree with TRBD1. This CDR3 contains 18 residues. CDR1 and CDR2 (germline): MGHRA, YSYEKL. V shed 3 bases, J shed 5 bases, and the junction held 12 bases outside the gene matches. The CDR3 nucleotides read TGCGCCAGCAGCCAGGACAGGGGGCGGTACGTAAATGACAATGAGCAGTTCTTC. It is translated as CASSQDRGRYVNDNEQFF.

This clonotype appeared a few times. The chain links TRBV29-1 to TRBJ2-2; D not resolved. V shed 3 bases and J shed 1 base, with 0 bases lying between them. CDR3 length equals 11 residues. CDR1 is SQVTM and CDR2 is ANQGSEA in the germline V gene. As DNA, the CDR3 is TGCAGCGTTGAGAACACCGGGGAGCTGTTTTTT. Its protein is CSVENTGELFF.

The rearrangement uses TRBV6-5 and TRBJ2-6; 9 bases are a match to TRBD1. The CDR3 has 16 residues. Germline V gene sequence: CDR1 MNHEY, CDR2 SVGAGI. Unmatched junction bases numbered 8, after V lost 10 bases and J lost 1 base. The CDR3 here is CATRDRAFSGANVLTF. DNA of the CDR3: TGTGCCACCCGGGACAGGGCTTTTTCTGGGGCCAACGTCCTGACTTTC.

This clonotype came up a few times. The chain uses TRBV5-6 and TRBJ2-1, with 13 positions matching TRBD2. Germline CDR1 is SGHDT and CDR2 is YYEEEE. The V segment lost 2 bases and the J segment 0 bases; nucleotides outside the gene matches: 17. CDR3 length: 22 amino acids. CDR3 nucleotide sequence: TGTGCCAGCAGCTTTCAACCTCGGCCGGGACTAGCGGGATACAGCTCCTACAATGAGCAGTTCTTC. The encoded protein is CASSFQPRPGLAGYSSYNEQFF.

This clonotype was picked up a small number of times. For the CDR3, the DNA is TGTGCCACCAGCGGATGGACGGGCTACGAGCAGTACTTC. It encodes CATSGWTGYEQYF. The chain carries TRBV15 and TRBJ2-7; no reliable D call. Trimming stripped 5 bases from V and 3 bases from J, with 11 bases between. The CDR3 loop spans 13 amino acids. Per the germline V gene, CDR1 is LNHNV and CDR2 is YYDKDF (reference sequence).

This clonotype was observed at least ten times. The chain couples TRBV20-1 to TRBJ2-1; D is undetermined. V lost 6 bases to trimming and J lost 5 bases, with 14 bases between them. In germline, CDR1 is DFQATT, CDR2 SNEGSKA (reference sequence). This CDR3 has 13 amino acids. The CDR3 loop reads CSAPNNYDNEQFF. The CDR3, as DNA: TGCAGTGCCCCGAACAACTACGACAATGAGCAGTTCTTC.

The chain couples TRBV20-1 to TRBJ1-2; D gene ambiguous. Trimming removed 3 bases at V and 0 bases at J, with 11 bases between. Germline V gene lookup returns CDR1 DFQATT and CDR2 SNEGSKA (reference sequence). The CDR3 is made up of 14 amino acids. CDR3 nucleotides: TGCAGTGCTAGTTCGGGGAAGGCTAACTATGGCTACACCTTC. This translates into CSASSGKANYGYTF.

This clonotype has at least ten counts. CDR3 DNA sequence: TGTGCCAGCAGCCCTACTACAGGGAGAGCCAAAAACATTCAGTACTTC. Translated, it gives CASSPTTGRAKNIQYF. This chain joins TRBV14 and TRBJ2-4; TRBD1 is a possible D gene (6 bases). V was cut by 4 bases and J by 0 bases, with 13 bases left in between. Germline lookup yields CDR1 SGHDN and CDR2 FVKESK. The CDR3 is 16 residues long. The full variable domain, its missing parts supplied by reference TRBV14 and TRBJ2-4, is EAGVTQFPSHSVIEKGQTVTLRCDPISGHDNLYWYRRVMGKEIKFLLHFVKESKQDESGMPNNRFLAERTGGTYSTLKVQPAELEDSGVYFCASSPTTGRAKNIQYFGAGTRLSVL.

The rearrangement joins TRBV7-9 to TRBJ2-5; tentative D call: TRBD1 (8 bases). This CDR3 comprises 17 residues. Germline V CDR1 and CDR2: SEHNR, FQNEAQ (reference sequence). V lost 5 bases and J lost 4, with 23 bases in between. The CDR3 sequence: CASSDMRQGRGSETQYF. The CDR3 DNA reads as TGTGCCAGCAGCGACATGCGACAGGGGAGGGGATCAGAGACCCAGTACTTC. Complete variable domain (other parts from reference TRBV7-9 and TRBJ2-5): DTGVSQNPRHKITKRGQNVTFRCDPISEHNRLYWYRQTLGQGPEFLTYFQNEAQLEKSRLLSDRFSAERPKGSFSTLEIQRTEQGDSAMYLCASSDMRQGRGSETQYFGPGTRLLVL.

This clonotype was counted many times. The gene calls are TRBV6-5 and TRBJ1-2; 7 nucleotides agree with TRBD1. The V gene's germline CDR1 is MNHEY and CDR2 SVGAGI. Trimming took 2 bases from V and 4 from J; bases not matched to a gene: 4. This CDR3 comprises 14 residues. The CDR3 nucleotides read TGTGCCAGCAGTTACGAGGGACAGAGCTATGGCTACACCTTC. This codes for CASSYEGQSYGYTF.

The CDR3 sequence is CASSWVGTGEQPQHF. In DNA, the CDR3 is TGTGCCAGCAGCTGGGTCGGGACAGGGGAACAGCCCCAGCATTTT. V and J are TRBV5-5 and TRBJ1-5; 10 bases map to TRBD1. CDR1 and CDR2 (germline): SGHKS, YYEKEE (reference sequence). The CDR3 has 15 amino acids. The J segment lost 7 bases and the V segment lost 3 bases, leaving 7 bases of the junction unmatched. Full variable domain (rest looked up from reference TRBV5-5 and TRBJ1-5): DAGVTQSPTHLIKTRGQQVTLRCSPISGHKSVSWYQQVLGQGPQFIFQYYEKEERGRGNFPDRFSARQFPNYSSELNVNALLLGDSALYLCASSWVGTGEQPQHFGDGTRLSIL.

This clonotype showed up just a few times. The chain employs TRBV24-1 and TRBJ2-3; no definite D call. With 4 bases removed from V and 1 base from J, the gap between germline ends came to 11 bases. Germline V gene data show CDR1 as KGHDR and CDR2 as SFDVKD. The CDR3 is made up of 15 amino acids. CDR3 region: CATSEGTSRTDTQYF. CDR3 DNA: TGTGCCACCAGTGAAGGAACTTCTCGCACAGATACGCAGTATTTT.

The gene calls are TRBV20-1 and TRBJ1-1; TRBD1 aligns across 11 bases. The V gene's germline CDR1 is DFQATT and CDR2 SNEGSKA (reference sequence). There are 13 residues in the CDR3. V shed 3 bases and J 6 bases; nucleotides not matched to a gene: 3. The CDR3 spells CSARDRGPAEAFF. As DNA, the CDR3 is TGCAGTGCTAGGGACAGGGGGCCGGCTGAAGCTTTCTTT.

This clonotype came up a few times. This chain connects TRBV4-3 to TRBJ2-7; possibly TRBD2 for D (5 bases). Between the trimmed V and J ends, which lost 1 base and 4 bases, there was a span of 14 bases. Germline CDR1 and CDR2: LGHNA and YSLEER. The CDR3 has 15 amino acids. CDR3 sequence: CASSQGESGDYEQYF. The CDR3 bases are TGCGCCAGCAGCCAAGGGGAGAGTGGAGATTACGAGCAGTACTTC.

This rearrangement joins TRBV20-1 to TRBJ2-1, with TRBD2 matching over 7 bases. There are 13 residues in the CDR3. V shed 5 bases and J 7 bases; nucleotides not matched to a gene: 8. The germline V gene encodes CDR1 DFQATT and CDR2 SNEGSKA (reference sequence). The CDR3 sequence: CSAPGTIGNEQFF. CDR3 DNA: TGCAGTGCTCCCGGGACTATAGGAAATGAGCAGTTCTTC.

This clonotype has a handful of counts. V is TRBV6-5 and J is TRBJ2-3; 8 nucleotides align to TRBD2. CDR1 and CDR2 from the germline V gene are MNHEY and SVGAGI. The CDR3 consists of 15 residues. V was clipped by 6 bases and J by 4 bases; unmatched bases: 9. The chain's CDR3 is CASSYVAGGSDTQYF. The CDR3 region has the DNA TGTGCCAGCAGCTATGTGGCGGGAGGCTCAGATACGCAGTATTTT.

The chain combines TRBV12-3 or TRBV12-4 with TRBJ1-1; D is undetermined. The CDR3 loop spans 14 amino acids. V was shortened by 5 bases and J by 0 bases, with 10 bases between the two germline ends. CDR3 in amino acids: CASSEHFLNTEAFF. For the CDR3, the DNA is TGTGCCAGCAGTGAACACTTCCTGAACACTGAAGCTTTCTTT.

CDR3 bases: TGTGCCAGCAGCTTAGTGGCGGGAGGACTCACAGATACGCAGTATTTT. Translation gives CASSLVAGGLTDTQYF. This rearrangement joins TRBV7-2 to TRBJ2-3; 8 bases fit TRBD2. Germline assignment: CDR1 SGHTA and CDR2 FQGNSA. The CDR3 covers 16 residues. The trim removed 1 base at V and 2 bases at J, leaving 5 bases unmatched.

This clonotype was detected a few times. This rearrangement joins TRBV4-2 to TRBJ2-3, with TRBD2 as a possible D gene (6 bases). V was shortened by 4 bases and J by 0 bases, with 14 bases between the two germline ends. The germline gives CDR1 LGHNA, CDR2 YNFKEQ. This CDR3 has 16 residues. The CDR3 DNA is TGTGCCAGCAGCCGCACCGGGACTTCTAGCACAGATACGCAGTATTTT. Protein sequence: CASSRTGTSSTDTQYF.

The chain carries TRBV5-6 and TRBJ2-5; possibly TRBD1 for D (5 bases). CDR3 size: 13 residues. Trimming removed 0 bases from V and 7 bases from J, with 10 bases in between. CDR1 is SGHDT and CDR2 is YYEEEE in the germline V gene. The DNA for the CDR3 is TGTGCCAGCAGCTTGGTCGGCCAGGGGACCCAGTACTTC. It yields the protein CASSLVGQGTQYF.

The chain joins TRBV27 to TRBJ2-7; D unresolved. The CDR3 contains 13 residues. From germline, CDR1 is MNHEY and CDR2 SMNVEV (reference sequence). V lost 5 bases, J lost 4 bases, and 12 bases lay in between. CDR3 DNA sequence: TGTGCCAGCAGTCCCCTACCCCCGTACGAGCAGTACTTC. Protein sequence: CASSPLPPYEQYF.

The chain is built from TRBV12-3 or TRBV12-4 and TRBJ2-7; 10 bases are shared with TRBD2. Trimming removed 5 bases from V and 6 bases from J; junction bases left unmatched: 4. The CDR3 spans 13 residues. CDR3 nucleotide sequence: TGTGCCAGCAGTCCTAGCGGGGGTCGCGAGCAGTACTTC. Protein sequence: CASSPSGGREQYF.